Given below is one T cell receptor beta chain in context. CDR1 is MNHEY and CDR2 is SVGAGI in the germline V gene. This CDR3 has 16 residues. The V gene end was trimmed by 0 bases and the J gene end by 4 bases; junction bases not matched to a gene: 8. The PCR used 60 Vbeta and 13 Jbeta primers. Here immunoSEQ multiplex PCR was the method, and the copy in TCRdb shows in-frame clones only, minus some. This sample carries 150,000 to 250,000 clones, 79% of them seen once, and the ten largest clones take 1.5%. The sample belongs to a study of cytomegalovirus exposure and HLA in healthy donors. The origin of this receptor is a girl under 18 in good health and CMV-seropositive. The chain employs TRBV6-5 and TRBJ2-7, with 8 bases lining up with TRBD2. Sequences were obtained from PBMCs. The CDR3 spells CASSYSKRGGQYEQYF. CDR3 coding DNA: TGTGCCAGCAGTTACTCCAAACGGGGGGGCCAGTACGAGCAGTACTTC.